A single TCR beta chain is shown here with its context. With a much larger clone just one base away, this may be a read error. The entry originates in a study of spatial heterogeneity in lung cancer. Described time point: sample taken at primary tumor resection. TCRs were sequenced from unsorted whole RNA of tumor, nontumor lung or PBMC. Each CDR3 protein is one row after TCRdb ran MiXCR on the 5' RACE reads. Of 35,000 to 45,000 distinct CDR3 sequences listed, less than 6.5% are singletons. The sample was PBMCs, taken at surgery. This clonotype originated in a female donor with early-stage non-small cell lung cancer.

As DNA, the CDR3 is TGCGCCGGCAGCCAAGCGGGGGTTGCCACAGATACGCAGTATTTT. Its translation: CAGSQAGVATDTQYF. The chain joins TRBV4-3 to TRBJ2-3; TRBD2 agrees at 8 bases. The germline gives CDR1 LGHNA, CDR2 YSLEER. The CDR3 extends over 15 amino acids.